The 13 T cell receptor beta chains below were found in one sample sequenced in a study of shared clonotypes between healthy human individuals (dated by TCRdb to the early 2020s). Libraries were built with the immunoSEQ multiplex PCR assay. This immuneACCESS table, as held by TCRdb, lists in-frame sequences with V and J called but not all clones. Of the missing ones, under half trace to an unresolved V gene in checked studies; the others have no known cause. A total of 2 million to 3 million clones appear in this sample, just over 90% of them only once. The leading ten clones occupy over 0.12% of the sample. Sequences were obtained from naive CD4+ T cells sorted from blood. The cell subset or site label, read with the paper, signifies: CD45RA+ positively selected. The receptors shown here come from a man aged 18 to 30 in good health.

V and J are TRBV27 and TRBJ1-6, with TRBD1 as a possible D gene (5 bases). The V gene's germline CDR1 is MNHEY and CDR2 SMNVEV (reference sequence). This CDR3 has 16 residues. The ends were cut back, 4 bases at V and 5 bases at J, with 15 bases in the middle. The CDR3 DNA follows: TGTGCCAGCAGTTGGGCTGGGAGGGGCAATAATTCACCCCTCCACTTT. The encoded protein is CASSWAGRGNNSPLHF.

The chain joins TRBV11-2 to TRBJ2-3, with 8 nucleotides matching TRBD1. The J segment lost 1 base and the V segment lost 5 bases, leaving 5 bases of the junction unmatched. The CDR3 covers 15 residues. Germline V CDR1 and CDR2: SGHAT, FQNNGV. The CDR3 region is CASSRQGQGTDTQYF. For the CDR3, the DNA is TGTGCCAGCAGCCGCCAGGGACAGGGCACAGATACGCAGTATTTT.

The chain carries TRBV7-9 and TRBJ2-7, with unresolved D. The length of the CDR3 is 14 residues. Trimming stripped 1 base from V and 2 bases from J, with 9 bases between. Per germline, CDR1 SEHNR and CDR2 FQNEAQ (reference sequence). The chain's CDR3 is CASSLGPAAYEQYF. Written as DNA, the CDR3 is TGTGCCAGCAGCTTAGGCCCGGCGGCCTACGAGCAGTACTTC. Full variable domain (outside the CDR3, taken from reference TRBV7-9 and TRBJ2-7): DTGVSQNPRHKITKRGQNVTFRCDPISEHNRLYWYRQTLGQGPEFLTYFQNEAQLEKSRLLSDRFSAERPKGSFSTLEIQRTEQGDSAMYLCASSLGPAAYEQYFGPGTRLTVT.

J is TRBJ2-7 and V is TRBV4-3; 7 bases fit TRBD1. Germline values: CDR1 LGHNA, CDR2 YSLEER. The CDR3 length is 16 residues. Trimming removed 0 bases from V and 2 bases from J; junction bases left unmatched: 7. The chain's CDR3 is CASSQDSQGVPYEQYF. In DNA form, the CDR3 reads TGCGCCAGCAGCCAAGATAGCCAGGGGGTTCCCTACGAGCAGTACTTC.

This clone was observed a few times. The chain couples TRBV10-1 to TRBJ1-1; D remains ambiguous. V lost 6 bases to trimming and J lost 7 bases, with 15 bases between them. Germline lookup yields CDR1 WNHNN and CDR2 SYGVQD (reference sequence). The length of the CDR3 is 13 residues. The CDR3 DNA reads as TGCGCCAGCAGCCGGACCTGGGAAGGTGAAGCTTTCTTT. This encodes CASSRTWEGEAFF.

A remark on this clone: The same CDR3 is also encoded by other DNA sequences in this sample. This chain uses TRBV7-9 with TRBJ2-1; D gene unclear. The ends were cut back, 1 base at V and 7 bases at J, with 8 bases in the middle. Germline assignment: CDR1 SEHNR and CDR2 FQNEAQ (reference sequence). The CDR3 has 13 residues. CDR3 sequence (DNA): TGTGCCAGCAGCTTAGGGGCTGGTAATGAGCAGTTCTTC. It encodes CASSLGAGNEQFF.

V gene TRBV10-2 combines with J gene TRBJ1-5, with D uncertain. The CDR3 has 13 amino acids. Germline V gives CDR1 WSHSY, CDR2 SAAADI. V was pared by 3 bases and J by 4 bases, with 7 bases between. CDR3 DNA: TGCGCCAGCAGTGACAGTGGGAATCAGCCCCAGCATTTT. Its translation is CASSDSGNQPQHF.

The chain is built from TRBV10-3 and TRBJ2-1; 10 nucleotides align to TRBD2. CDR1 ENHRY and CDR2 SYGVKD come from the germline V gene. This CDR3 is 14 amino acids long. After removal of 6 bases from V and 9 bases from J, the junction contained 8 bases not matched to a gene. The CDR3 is CAIRTGTSVSEQFF. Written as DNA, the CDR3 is TGTGCCATCAGGACCGGGACTAGCGTTTCTGAGCAGTTCTTC.

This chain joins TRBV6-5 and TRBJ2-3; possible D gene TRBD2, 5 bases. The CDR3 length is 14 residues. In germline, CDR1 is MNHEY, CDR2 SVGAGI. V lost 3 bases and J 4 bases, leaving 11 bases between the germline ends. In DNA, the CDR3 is TGTGCCAGCAGTTATACGGCGGAGGCAGATACGCAGTATTTT. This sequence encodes CASSYTAEADTQYF.

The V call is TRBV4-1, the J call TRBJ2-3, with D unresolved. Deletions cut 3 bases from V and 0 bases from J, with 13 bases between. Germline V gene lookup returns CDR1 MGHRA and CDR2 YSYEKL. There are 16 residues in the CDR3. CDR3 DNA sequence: TGCGCCAGCAGCCACAGGAAAGATAGAAGCACAGATACGCAGTATTTT. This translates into CASSHRKDRSTDTQYF.

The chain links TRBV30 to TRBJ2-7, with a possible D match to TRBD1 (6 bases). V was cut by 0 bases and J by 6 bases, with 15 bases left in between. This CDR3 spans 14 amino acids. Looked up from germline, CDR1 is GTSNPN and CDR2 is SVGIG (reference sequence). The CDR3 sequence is CAWSVQGWKGEQYF. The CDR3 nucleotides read TGTGCCTGGAGTGTACAGGGATGGAAAGGCGAGCAGTACTTC.

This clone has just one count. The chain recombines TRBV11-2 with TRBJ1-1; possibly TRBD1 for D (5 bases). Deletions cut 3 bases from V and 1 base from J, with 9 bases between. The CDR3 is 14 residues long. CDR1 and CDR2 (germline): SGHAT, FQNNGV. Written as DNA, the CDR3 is TGTGCCAGCAGCTTTACGGGGCAGAACACTGAAGCTTTCTTT. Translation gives CASSFTGQNTEAFF.

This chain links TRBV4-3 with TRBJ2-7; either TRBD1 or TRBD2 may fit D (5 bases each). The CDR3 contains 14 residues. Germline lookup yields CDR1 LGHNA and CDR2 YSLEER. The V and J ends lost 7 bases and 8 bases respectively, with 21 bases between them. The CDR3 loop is CASTPGRPYRKQYF. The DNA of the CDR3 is TGCGCCAGCACTCCGGGGCGGCCCTACAGGAAGCAGTACTTC.